The T cell receptor (beta chain) described here comes from a study of T cells in Graves' hyperthyroidism and ophthalmopathy (dated by TCRdb to about 2019). For the study in its entirety: TCR V-J signatures able to tell the groups apart were searched for in a discovery cohort of approximately 95 patients, of whom fewer than 45 had Graves' ophthalmopathy and some 60 had stable Graves' hyperthyroidism. Whether ophthalmopathy could be predicted prospectively was tested in an independent validation cohort made up of about 20 hyperthyroidism patients plus 17 patients who later progressed to ophthalmopathy. The roughly 90 discovery patients were divided at random into training and test sets in a 7:3 ratio. In about 6 Graves' hyperthyroidism patients, the study also compared T-cell repertoires from thyroid tissue with T-cell repertoires from blood. Following sampling, methimazole starting at 30 mg daily was given to hyperthyroidism patients, and high-dose intravenous methylprednisolone was given to ophthalmopathy patients. According to the paper, TCR Vbeta CDR3 sequencing was carried out on more than 120 peripheral blood samples, which came from 40 to 45 ophthalmopathy, around 75 hyperthyroidism and approximately 17 progressor patients.

General study outcomes and caveats: Sample size was not statistically predetermined, and investigators were not blinded to group allocation. In validation, the model predicted progression to ophthalmopathy a median of 6.5 months before onset, with approximately 68% sensitivity and 72.22% specificity. Ophthalmopathy was separated from stable hyperthyroidism by a 13 V-J signature model, with around 90% sensitivity and around 81% specificity obtained in cross-validation and 80%/75% obtained in testing. Most expanded thyroid clonotypes (frequency above 0.001) were also detected in blood, suggesting blood repertoires may reflect thyroid immune responses.

V and J are truncated by 5 bases and 4 bases respectively, leaving an intervening sequence of 12 bases. CDR1 and CDR2, per the germline V gene, are SGHVS and FQNEAQ. Measured from the cysteine to the phenylalanine, the CDR3 is 14 residues long. Only CDR3 DNA is held: 42 bases, read in frame from base 1. TCR beta CDR3 regions were amplified from RNA transcripts. The first round of RT-PCR for the TCR CDR3 was performed with the HTBI primer set and the Qiagen OneStep RT-PCR kit. Libraries were constructed in a second round of multiplex PCR, after which size selection and purification were performed. Paired-end sequencing of the libraries was performed with 100 bp reads on an Illumina HiSeq2000. As for how the authors treated the data: SOAPnuke was used to process the raw data, throwing out any read that contained adapters or uncalled bases, had a mean Phred below 15, or lacked an exact constant-primer or identifier match. High-quality paired reads were merged using COPE v1.2.5, and each unique nucleotide sequence was defined as a clonotype. MiTCR v1.1 was used to align the clonotypes against IMGT TRBV, TRBD and TRBJ reference segments. Analysis was restricted to V-J combinations with a frequency above 0.0001, which covered about 99% of repertoires. A TCS score was defined as the ratio between F50 (clonal expansion) and ExV (chaos), using BLOSUM62-based TCRdist between CDR3 peptides within each V-J. Welch's t-statistics and random forest reduced approximately 520 V-J features to around 14, which were used in a naive Bayes classifier (R e1071). The Morisita-Horn index was used to measure how similar the thyroid and blood repertoires were. The public sequencing data were trimmed at Q25 with fastp and processed into clonotypes with MiXCR by TCRdb, which kept only in-frame beta chains. One record per CDR3 amino acid sequence lists the most common genes and DNA. The V and J calls shown here were made by TCRdb, not taken from the authors' results. This sample gives fewer than 750,000 distinct CDR3 sequences in total; roughly 50% of them show up just once. 7.5% to 8.5% of the sample belongs to the ten largest clones.

Comments on this clonotype: The specificity of this receptor is unknown. Qualities for individual bases were not recorded, and no much larger clone is one base off.

Stable Graves' hyperthyroidism was defined as no progression to ophthalmopathy during 18 months of follow-up. Hyperthyroidism patients were aged 18 to 65 years and newly diagnosed, with disease duration of less than 2 months. Exclusion was applied to patients with uncontrolled infections, other autoimmune diseases, pregnancy or lactation. Diagnoses relied on clinical symptoms, serum thyroxine and TRAb, thyroid ultrasound and orbital computed tomography. Total RNA was extracted with Trizol reagent, and quality was checked on an Agilent 2100 Bioanalyzer. Recombination joined TRBV7-8 with TRBJ1-3, with a weak D call of TRBD1 (5 bases match). Sequenced input: peripheral blood or thyroid tissue (not recorded which). The clonotype comes from a woman younger than 35 with Graves' hyperthyroidism. This receptor has the CDR3 CASSAGLAGNTIYF. In nucleotide form, the sequence is TGTGCCAGCAGCGCGGGACTAGCGGGAAACACCATATATTTT.